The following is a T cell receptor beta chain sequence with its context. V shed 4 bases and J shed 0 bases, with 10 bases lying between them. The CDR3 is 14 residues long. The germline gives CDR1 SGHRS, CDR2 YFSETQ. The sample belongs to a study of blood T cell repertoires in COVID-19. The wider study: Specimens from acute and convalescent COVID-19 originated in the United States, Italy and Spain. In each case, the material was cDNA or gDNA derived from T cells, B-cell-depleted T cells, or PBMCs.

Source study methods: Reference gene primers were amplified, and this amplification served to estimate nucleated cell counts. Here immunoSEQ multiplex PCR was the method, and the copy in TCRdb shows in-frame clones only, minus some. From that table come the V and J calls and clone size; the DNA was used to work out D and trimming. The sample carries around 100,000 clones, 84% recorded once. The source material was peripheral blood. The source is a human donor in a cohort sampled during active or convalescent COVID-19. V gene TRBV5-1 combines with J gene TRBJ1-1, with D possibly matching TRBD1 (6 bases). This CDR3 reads CASSTTGMNTEAFF. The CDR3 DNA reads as TGCGCCAGCAGCACCACAGGGATGAACACTGAAGCTTTCTTT.